This TCR beta chain was documented in a study of shared clonotypes between healthy human individuals. Sequenced by immunoSEQ multiplex PCR; TCRdb stores in-frame clones only, minus some. Here the sample spans roughly 850,000 clones, around 96% being singletons. CD8 cells regarded as naive lacked CD45RO, were positively chosen for CCR7, and omitted terminally differentiated effector memory CD45RA+ cells. CDR1 is SGHRS and CDR2 is YFSETQ in the germline V gene. CDR3 length: 21 residues. V shed 0 bases and J 0 bases; nucleotides not matched to a gene: 9. The chain joins TRBV5-1 to TRBJ2-1, with 16 bases fitting TRBD2. Sequences were obtained from naive CD8+ T cells sorted from blood. This receptor was obtained from a man aged 25-40 years in good health. CDR3 DNA: TGCGCCAGCAGCTTGGGAGTGAGGGGACTAGCGGGAGGGGTCTCCTACAATGAGCAGTTCTTC. Translated, it gives CASSLGVRGLAGGVSYNEQFF.